What follows is one T cell receptor beta chain and its context. Its target is unknown. The data originate from a study of blood T cells in healthy people across ages. Study conclusions and caveats: Long-lived and aged donors differed, with more naive CD4+ cells and higher diversity in the long-lived.

Sample-barcoded 5' priming and a J-beta primer mix drove a second PCR of 7 to 11 cycles. TCRdb re-called the 5' RACE reads through MiXCR, storing one row per CDR3 protein. The sample gives approximately 760,000 distinct CDR3 sequences, around 25% of which show up once; roughly a tenth is in the top ten. Around 10 milliliters of peripheral blood were drawn from each donor. Isolation recovered at least 7 million PBMCs from every sample. The CDR3 is made up of 14 amino acids. V gave up 6 bases and J gave up 7 bases; unmatched junction bases: 9. Germline V CDR1 and CDR2: SQVTM, ANQGSEA. This sample was also put to use in a study of T cells of mothers and their children. As that report states: Reverse transcription into cDNA received all extracted RNA, at approximately 1.6 ug per 15 ul.

The sample taken for sequencing was blood. This sequence was found in a boy aged 5-17 years in good health. This chain joins TRBV29-1 and TRBJ1-4; 9 nucleotides match TRBD1. CDR3 protein: CSVATGGAGEKLFF. The CDR3 nucleotides are TGCAGCGTCGCTACAGGGGGCGCGGGTGAAAAACTGTTTTTT.